A single sample gave rise to the 24 T cell receptor beta chains below, sequenced in a study of blood T cells in healthy people across ages. With a J-beta primer mix and a sample-barcoded 5' primer, a second PCR ran about 7 to 12 cycles. TCRdb ran MiXCR on the 5' RACE reads and lists one entry per CDR3 protein. The sample lists about 1.7 million distinct CDR3 sequences; about 28% were seen once. The sample was blood. The receptors come from a woman aged 25 to 39 in good health.

J is TRBJ2-7 and V is TRBV28, with D uncertain. Trimming removed 10 bases at V and 2 bases at J, with 27 bases between. The CDR3 has 17 residues. The germline CDR1 and CDR2 sequences are MDHEN and SYDVKM. CDR3 DNA sequence: TGTGCCACCTCCCTGGTCAACCCTGGGCCTACTCCCTACGAGCAGTACTTC. Amino acids: CATSLVNPGPTPYEQYF.

This clonotype was found a few times. This rearrangement joins TRBV9 to TRBJ2-5; the D call may be TRBD1 or TRBD2 (5 bases each). The germline gives CDR1 SGDLS, CDR2 YYNGEE. Trimming took off 2 bases at V and 0 bases at J, with 8 bases between the two ends. CDR3 length equals 14 residues. The chain's CDR3 is CASSVGPNQETQYF. CDR3 coding DNA: TGTGCCAGCAGCGTGGGACCCAACCAAGAGACCCAGTACTTC.

Worth noting for this clonotype: A single base separates this from a much larger clone, so it may be a read error. This chain uses TRBV2 with TRBJ2-7; TRBD1 is a possible D gene (6 bases). Trimming left V 8 bases short and J 3 bases short, with 11 bases between. The CDR3 runs to 12 residues. Germline V gene sequence: CDR1 SNHLY, CDR2 FYNNEI. The CDR3 DNA reads as TGTGCCAGCGGTGGACAGAACTACGAGCAGTACTTC. Its translation: CASGGQNYEQYF.

This chain connects TRBV20-1 to TRBJ2-1, with 7 bases fitting TRBD2. The CDR3 totals 13 residues. Germline V gene data show CDR1 as DFQATT and CDR2 as SNEGSKA (reference sequence). The trim removed 7 bases at V and 9 bases at J, leaving 12 bases unmatched. This CDR3 reads CSVETSRRTEQFF. The CDR3 DNA sequence: TGCAGTGTTGAGACTAGCCGGAGGACTGAGCAGTTCTTC.

The chain joins TRBV2 to TRBJ2-1, with TRBD2 matching 8 bases. The ends lost 8 bases at V and 2 bases at J; junction bases unmatched: 2. Germline V gene sequence: CDR1 SNHLY, CDR2 FYNNEI. This CDR3 region has 13 residues. The DNA for the CDR3 is TGTGCCAGCGCTAGCGGGCCCTACAATGAGCAGTTCTTC. It codes for CASASGPYNEQFF.

The sample holds many counts of this clonotype. The rearrangement links TRBV12-3 or TRBV12-4 to TRBJ2-5; D is unclear. This CDR3 spans 11 amino acids. Trimming cost V 7 bases and J 5 bases, with 8 bases left between them. The CDR3 bases are TGTGCCAGCACTTCCGAGGAGACCCAGTACTTC. This sequence encodes CASTSEETQYF.

This clonotype occurred a few times. This chain connects TRBV20-1 to TRBJ1-2, with a possible D match to TRBD1 (5 bases). Germline V gives CDR1 DFQATT, CDR2 SNEGSKA (reference sequence). V was shortened by 1 base and J by 4 bases, with 13 bases between the two germline ends. This CDR3 contains 14 residues. In nucleotides, the CDR3 is TGCAGTGCTAGAGTCCCAACAGGAAGCTATGGCTACACCTTC. Its translation: CSARVPTGSYGYTF.

This clonotype has a handful of counts. The chain joins TRBV7-2 to TRBJ2-7; D is uncertain. Germline loops: CDR1 SGHTA, CDR2 FQGNSA. Trimming left V 2 bases short and J 3 bases short, with 8 bases between. This CDR3 is built from 13 residues. The CDR3 loop is CASSLNTHYEQYF. For the CDR3, the DNA is TGTGCCAGCAGCTTAAACACTCACTACGAGCAGTACTTC.

This clonotype appeared a few times. The genes are TRBV12-3 or TRBV12-4 and TRBJ2-3, with D possibly matching TRBD2 (6 bases). The germline V and J ends were trimmed by 5 bases and 7 bases, with 16 bases remaining between them. CDR3 length equals 14 residues. CDR3 region: CASSPRTMGNTQYF. As DNA, the CDR3 is TGTGCCAGCAGTCCCCGGACTATGGGGAATACGCAGTATTTT.

This clonotype showed up just a few times. The rearrangement links TRBV14 to TRBJ2-7, with TRBD2 matching over 11 bases. Germline V gives CDR1 SGHDN, CDR2 FVKESK. Trimming at V came to 7 bases and at J to 2 bases, leaving 7 bases not matched to a gene. The length of the CDR3 is 15 residues. The CDR3 spells CASTLAGARTYEQYF. CDR3 coding DNA: TGTGCCAGCACACTAGCGGGAGCAAGGACCTACGAGCAGTACTTC.

The V call is TRBV2, the J call TRBJ1-2; D not resolved. Trimming pared 8 bases from V and 4 bases from J, leaving 14 bases between. CDR3 length equals 13 residues. Per germline, CDR1 SNHLY and CDR2 FYNNEI. CDR3 nucleotides: TGTGCCAGCGTCAGGACGGGGTTCTATGGCTACACCTTC. It translates to CASVRTGFYGYTF.

This chain connects TRBV20-1 to TRBJ1-2, with 7 bases aligning to TRBD1. Germline-derived CDR1 and CDR2 are DFQATT and SNEGSKA (reference sequence). Trimming took 6 bases from V and 4 from J; bases not matched to a gene: 8. The CDR3 extends over 13 amino acids. The CDR3 DNA reads as TGCAGTGCCGGGACAGCTACCGGCTATGGCTACACCTTC. Its protein product is CSAGTATGYGYTF.

CDR3 in DNA: TGCAGTGCTTCCGGGACAGGCACAGATACGCAGTATTTT. Its translation is CSASGTGTDTQYF. The chain employs TRBV20-1 and TRBJ2-3; 7 nucleotides line up with TRBD1. V was pared by 5 bases and J by 1 base, with 3 bases of the junction left unmatched. This CDR3 is 13 amino acids long. CDR1 DFQATT and CDR2 SNEGSKA come from the germline V gene (reference sequence).

The chain employs TRBV6-5 and TRBJ2-1; D perhaps matches TRBD2 (6 bases). The CDR3 covers 15 residues. Trimming pared 7 bases from V and 6 bases from J, leaving 19 bases between. Germline lookup yields CDR1 MNHEY and CDR2 SVGAGI. CDR3 nucleotide sequence: TGTGCCAGCACAATGAGGCCAACTAGCAGCAATGAGCAGTTCTTC. This translates into CASTMRPTSSNEQFF.

This clonotype was seen ten or more times. The gene calls are TRBV5-1 and TRBJ2-7; 8 bases are a match to TRBD1. The V segment lost 0 bases and the J segment 4 bases; nucleotides outside the gene matches: 3. There are 14 residues in the CDR3. Germline CDR1 is SGHRS and CDR2 is YFSETQ. The CDR3 loop is CASSLGTGFYEQYF. The CDR3 DNA follows: TGCGCCAGCAGCTTGGGGACAGGGTTTTACGAGCAGTACTTC.

This clonotype was observed a handful of times. The chain combines TRBV28 with TRBJ1-5; perhaps TRBD1 as D (5 bases). The V and J ends lost 7 bases and 1 base respectively, with 14 bases between them. The CDR3 loop spans 15 amino acids. From germline, CDR1 is MDHEN and CDR2 SYDVKM. Here the CDR3 DNA reads TGTGCCAGCATGGGCTGGCAGGGAAGCAATCAGCCCCAGCATTTT. This sequence encodes CASMGWQGSNQPQHF.

The rearrangement links TRBV12-3 or TRBV12-4 to TRBJ1-1; D is perhaps TRBD1 (5 bases). Trimming took 7 bases from V and 3 from J, leaving 12 bases between them. The CDR3 contains 13 residues. CDR3 amino acids: CASTLGGHTEAFF. The CDR3 DNA follows: TGTGCCAGCACCCTGGGGGGTCACACTGAAGCTTTCTTT.

Only a few counts were recorded for this clonotype. J is TRBJ1-1 and V is TRBV6-5; possible D gene TRBD1, 6 bases. Trimming took off 6 bases at V and 0 bases at J, with 17 bases between the two ends. This CDR3 comprises 16 residues. CDR1 is MNHEY and CDR2 is SVGAGI in the germline V gene. CDR3 protein: CASSRRAGAMNTEAFF. The DNA for the CDR3 is TGTGCCAGCAGCCGACGGGCAGGGGCGATGAACACTGAAGCTTTCTTT.

CDR3 sequence reads: CAWSVGGQNYEQYF. In DNA, the CDR3 is TGTGCCTGGAGTGTAGGGGGACAGAACTACGAGCAGTACTTC. The chain couples TRBV30 to TRBJ2-5; 7 positions match TRBD1. The end of the DNA fits TRBJ2-7 better, so the J call may be wrong. The CDR3 contains 14 residues. Germline lookup yields CDR1 GTSNPN and CDR2 SVGIG (reference sequence).

Concerning this clonotype: Its ends do not fully match the called genes, so a read error is possible. The V call is TRBV29-1, the J call TRBJ1-1; tentatively, D is TRBD1 (5 bases). This CDR3 contains 12 residues. The germline V gene encodes CDR1 SQVTM and CDR2 ANQGSEA. The CDR3 sequence is CSTGGLNAEAFF. The DNA of the CDR3 is TGCAGCACCGGGGGGTTGAACGCTGAAGCTTTCTTT. The whole variable domain, filled in from reference TRBV29-1 and TRBJ1-1, reads SAVISQKPSRDICQRGTSLTIQCQVDSQVTMMFWYRQQPGQSLTLIATANQGSEATYESGFVIDKFPISRPNLTFSTLTVSNMSPEDSSIYLCSTGGLNAEAFFGQGTRLTVV.

This clonotype has a handful of counts. A clone one base away is much larger, so this may be a read error. The chain recombines TRBV5-1 with TRBJ2-7, with 10 bases aligning to TRBD1. The germline V gene encodes CDR1 SGHRS and CDR2 YFSETQ. This CDR3 is built from 15 residues. V shed 4 bases, J shed 6 bases, and the junction held 10 bases outside the gene matches. CDR3 DNA sequence: TGCGCCAGCAGCCGACCCGGGACAGGGGAAGGCGAGCAGTACTTC. It encodes CASSRPGTGEGEQYF.

The chain joins TRBV5-1 to TRBJ2-1; TRBD2 agrees at 8 bases. The DNA end lines up better with TRBJ2-7; the J call may be wrong. The length of the CDR3 is 14 residues. Germline-derived CDR1 and CDR2 are SGHRS and YFSETQ. The DNA of the CDR3 is TGCGCCAGCAGCCGTTTTAGCGGGACAAATGAGCAGTACTTC. Protein product: CASSRFSGTNEQYF.

The chain has TRBV11-2 and TRBJ2-4, with D hard to call. Germline lookup yields CDR1 SGHAT and CDR2 FQNNGV. V shed 5 bases and J shed 8 bases, with 16 bases lying between them. This CDR3 has 14 residues. CDR3 amino acids: CASSPGRARDIQYF. As DNA, the CDR3 is TGTGCCAGCAGCCCAGGACGGGCTCGGGACATTCAGTACTTC.

The chain links TRBV5-1 to TRBJ1-4; D gene uncertain. The CDR3 runs 15 residues. V dropped 0 bases and J dropped 5 bases, with 11 bases sitting between them. Per the germline V gene, CDR1 is SGHRS and CDR2 is YFSETQ. CDR3 in DNA: TGCGCCAGCAGCTTGGATGGGCCGTACAATGAAAAACTGTTTTTT. It encodes CASSLDGPYNEKLFF.